The clone carrying this T cell receptor beta chain was observed at least ten times. Antigen: not known. J lost 2 bases, V lost 4 bases, and 9 bases had no gene match. In germline, CDR1 is SGHVS, CDR2 FQNEAQ. The CDR3 is 18 residues long. This sample is part of a study of T cell repertoires in cytomegalovirus infection. Study context: Newly reported HLA-C-restricted and thoroughly characterized HLA-B-restricted CMV epitopes were employed. Study results and caveats: The response measured ex vivo was dominated by TCR beta clonotypes (HLA-C-restricted and CMV-specific).

Each CDR3 protein gets one entry after TCRdb re-called the reads with MiXCR. The sample carries around 750,000 distinct CDR3 sequences, approximately 30% recorded once. This sequence joins TRBV7-8 and TRBJ2-5, with TRBD2 matching 14 bases. The source of this sequence is a human donor in good health (CMV status not recorded). Some clones in this sample may be carry-over from other donors' samples. Sequencing was performed on cultured CD8+ T cells from PBMCs, taken from culture after CMV antigen stimulation. Written as DNA, the CDR3 is TGTGCCAGCAGCTCGAGGACTAGCGGGGGGATTGTTCAAGAGACCCAGTACTTC. Translating it yields CASSSRTSGGIVQETQYF.